The 8 T cell receptor beta chains below all came from one sample that was sequenced in a study of blood T cells in healthy people across ages (dated by TCRdb to about 2015). The protocol used for the library was 5' RACE. The reads were generated on an Illumina HiSeq 2500. A second PCR of about 6 to 11 cycles was run with a J-beta primer mix and a sample-barcoded 5' primer. TCRdb took the public reads, trimmed them with fastp at Q25, ran MiXCR for clone calling and kept in-frame beta chains. Under each unique CDR3 protein, matching rows form one entry showing the most common genes and DNA. This sample is represented by more than 1,400,000 distinct CDR3 sequences; approximately 42% of them were singletons. The ten largest clones represent roughly 7.9% of the sample. The sample consisted of blood. The receptors were gathered from a woman younger than 35 in good health.

This chain joins TRBV5-1 and TRBJ2-1; the D gene is possibly TRBD2 (6 bases). Germline V gives CDR1 SGHRS, CDR2 YFSETQ. The ends were cut back, 1 base at V and 7 bases at J, with 12 bases in the middle. The CDR3 sequence is 14 residues long. CDR3 in amino acids: CASSLSSSVNEQFF. The CDR3 region has the DNA TGCGCCAGCAGCTTGAGTTCTAGCGTTAATGAGCAGTTCTTC.

The chain joins TRBV15 to TRBJ2-5, with D possibly matching TRBD2 (5 bases). Per the germline V gene, CDR1 is LNHNV and CDR2 is YYDKDF (reference sequence). The CDR3 runs to 12 residues. Trimming cost V 7 bases and J 5 bases, with 11 bases left between them. The CDR3 sequence: CATKSEGETQYF. CDR3 coding DNA: TGTGCCACCAAATCTGAGGGTGAGACCCAGTACTTC.

This chain joins TRBV27 and TRBJ2-3, with 8 bases that match TRBD2. Germline V CDR1 and CDR2: MNHEY, SMNVEV (reference sequence). Trimming at V came to 8 bases and at J to 5 bases, leaving 6 bases not matched to a gene. The CDR3 has 13 residues. The CDR3 coding sequence is TGTGCCAGCCCGGGACTAGAAGTAGATACGCAGTATTTT. The encoded protein is CASPGLEVDTQYF.

As regards this clonotype: The junction does not match germline at one end; this may be a read error. The V gene is TRBV6-1, the J gene TRBJ2-7; TRBD2 is a possible D gene (6 bases). The CDR3 length is 16 residues. Germline V gene data show CDR1 as MNHNS and CDR2 as SASEGT. CDR3: CACSPTGGLSIHEQYF. DNA of the CDR3: TGTGCCTGCAGCCCCACCGGAGGGTTATCTATCCACGAGCAGTACTTC.

The chain couples TRBV15 to TRBJ2-7, with D unresolved. Germline CDR1 reads LNHNV; CDR2 reads YYDKDF (reference sequence). V gave up 0 bases and J gave up 4 bases, with 7 bases separating them. The CDR3 spans 13 residues. CDR3 coding DNA: TGTGCCACCAGCAGAGAGACGGGTTACGAGCAGTACTTC. It encodes CATSRETGYEQYF.

The gene calls are TRBV6-1 and TRBJ2-7, with 14 bases matching TRBD2. CDR1 is MNHNS, CDR2 SASEGT, per germline. The CDR3 covers 15 residues. J was trimmed by 1 base and V by 4 bases; bases with no gene match: 0. The CDR3 region is CASSGTSGGSYEQYF. The CDR3 DNA follows: TGTGCCAGCAGTGGGACTAGCGGGGGGTCCTACGAGCAGTACTTC.

The chain combines TRBV27 with TRBJ2-1, with D possibly TRBD2 on 7 matching bases. The CDR3 extends over 18 amino acids. The germline V and J ends were trimmed by 2 bases and 0 bases, with 17 bases remaining between them. Germline V gene data show CDR1 as MNHEY and CDR2 as SMNVEV (reference sequence). The CDR3 protein is CASSLGVGGGHSYNEQFF. Here the CDR3 DNA reads TGTGCCAGCAGTTTAGGAGTAGGGGGGGGACACTCCTACAATGAGCAGTTCTTC.

The rearrangement joins TRBV9 to TRBJ2-2; D is possibly TRBD2 (5 bases). Per germline, CDR1 SGDLS and CDR2 YYNGEE. V shed 9 bases and J shed 1 base, with 10 bases lying between them. The CDR3 has 13 residues. The CDR3 nucleotides read TGTGCCACCCTACGGGGGAACACCGGGGAGCTGTTTTTT. As protein: CATLRGNTGELFF.